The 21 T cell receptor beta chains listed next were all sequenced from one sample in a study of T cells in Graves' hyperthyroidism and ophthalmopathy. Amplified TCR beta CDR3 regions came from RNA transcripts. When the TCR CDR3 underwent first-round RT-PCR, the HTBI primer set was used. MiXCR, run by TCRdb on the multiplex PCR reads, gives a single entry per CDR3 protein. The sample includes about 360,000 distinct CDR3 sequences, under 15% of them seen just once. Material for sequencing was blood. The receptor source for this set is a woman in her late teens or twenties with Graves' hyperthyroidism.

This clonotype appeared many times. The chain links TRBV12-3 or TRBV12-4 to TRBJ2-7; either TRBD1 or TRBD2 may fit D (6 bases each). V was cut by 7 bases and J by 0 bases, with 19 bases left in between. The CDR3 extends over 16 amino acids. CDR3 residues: CASTLGGERLSYEQYF. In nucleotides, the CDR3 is TGTGCCAGCACCCTCGGGGGCGAACGACTCTCCTACGAGCAGTACTTC.

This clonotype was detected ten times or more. For the CDR3, the DNA is TGCAGTGCCCCCAAGGGGGGTGAAACTACAGATACGCAGTATTTT. It is translated as CSAPKGGETTDTQYF. V and J are TRBV20-1 and TRBJ2-3; possibly TRBD1 or TRBD2 for D (6 bases each). Per germline, CDR1 DFQATT and CDR2 SNEGSKA (reference sequence). CDR3 length: 15 amino acids. The V and J ends lost 6 bases and 3 bases respectively, with 19 bases between them.

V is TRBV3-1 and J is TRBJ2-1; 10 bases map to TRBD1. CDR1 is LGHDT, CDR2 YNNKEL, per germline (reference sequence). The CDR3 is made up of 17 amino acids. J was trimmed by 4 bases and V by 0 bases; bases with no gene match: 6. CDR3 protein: CASSQEIGTGVYNEQFF. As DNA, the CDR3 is TGTGCCAGCAGCCAAGAGATCGGGACAGGGGTTTACAATGAGCAGTTCTTC.

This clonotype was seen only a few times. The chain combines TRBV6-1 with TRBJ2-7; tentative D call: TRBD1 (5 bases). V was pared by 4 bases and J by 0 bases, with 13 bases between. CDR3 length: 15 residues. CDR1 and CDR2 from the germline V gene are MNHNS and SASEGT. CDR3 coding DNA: TGTGCCAGCAGTGTATCTTCAGGGTTCTCCTACGAGCAGTACTTC. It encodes CASSVSSGFSYEQYF.

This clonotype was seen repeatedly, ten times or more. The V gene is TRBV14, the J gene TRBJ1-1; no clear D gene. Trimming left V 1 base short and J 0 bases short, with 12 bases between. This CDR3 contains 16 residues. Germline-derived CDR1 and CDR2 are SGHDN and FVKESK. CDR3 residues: CASSQVQDWMNTEAFF. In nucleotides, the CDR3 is TGTGCCAGCAGCCAAGTGCAGGACTGGATGAACACTGAAGCTTTCTTT. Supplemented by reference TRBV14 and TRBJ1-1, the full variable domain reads EAGVTQFPSHSVIEKGQTVTLRCDPISGHDNLYWYRRVMGKEIKFLLHFVKESKQDESGMPNNRFLAERTGGTYSTLKVQPAELEDSGVYFCASSQVQDWMNTEAFFGQGTRLTVV.

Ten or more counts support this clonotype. The CDR3 spells CSAIDRPYGYTF. The DNA for the CDR3 is TGCAGTGCCATTGACAGACCCTATGGCTACACCTTC. The chain has TRBV20-1 and TRBJ1-2; D is possibly TRBD1 (5 bases). Trimming shortened V by 6 bases and J by 4 bases, and 12 bases separated the two germline ends. Germline V lookup: CDR1 DFQATT, CDR2 SNEGSKA (reference sequence). The CDR3 runs 12 residues.

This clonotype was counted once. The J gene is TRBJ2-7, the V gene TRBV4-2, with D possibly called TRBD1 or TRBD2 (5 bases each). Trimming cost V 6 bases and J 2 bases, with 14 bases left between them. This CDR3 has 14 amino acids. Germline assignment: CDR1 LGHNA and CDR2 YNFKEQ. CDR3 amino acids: CASSPGRLTYEQYF. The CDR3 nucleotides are TGTGCCAGCAGTCCGGGACGCCTTACCTACGAGCAGTACTTC.

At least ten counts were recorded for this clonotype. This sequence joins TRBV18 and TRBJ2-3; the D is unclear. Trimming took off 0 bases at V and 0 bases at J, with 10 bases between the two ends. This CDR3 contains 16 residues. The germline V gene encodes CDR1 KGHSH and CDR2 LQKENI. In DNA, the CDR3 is TGTGCCAGCTCACCACCGGTAGGGTCGAGCACAGATACGCAGTATTTT. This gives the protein CASSPPVGSSTDTQYF.

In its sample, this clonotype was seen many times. The CDR3 spells CASSLTTQYF. CDR3 DNA: TGTGCCAGCAGCCTTACGACGCAGTATTTT. The chain uses TRBV11-2 and TRBJ2-3; D unresolved. The CDR3 runs to 10 residues. The V gene's germline CDR1 is SGHAT and CDR2 FQNNGV. V was trimmed by 5 bases and J by 9 bases, leaving 6 bases between them.

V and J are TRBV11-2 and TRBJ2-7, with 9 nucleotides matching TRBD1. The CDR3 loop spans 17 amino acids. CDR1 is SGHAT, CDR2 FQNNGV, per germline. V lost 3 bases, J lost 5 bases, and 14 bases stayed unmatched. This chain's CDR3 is CASSLNPLPRTGDEQYF. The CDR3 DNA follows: TGTGCCAGCAGCTTGAACCCCCTCCCAAGGACAGGGGACGAGCAGTACTTC.

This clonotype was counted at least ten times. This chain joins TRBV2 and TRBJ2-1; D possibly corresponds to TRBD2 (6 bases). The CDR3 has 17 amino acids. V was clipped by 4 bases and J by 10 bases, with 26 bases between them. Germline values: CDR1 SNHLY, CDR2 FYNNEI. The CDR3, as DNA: TGTGCCAGCAGTGTAATGTCCTGGGCGGGGTGGCGAGAGGAGCAGTTCTTC. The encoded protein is CASSVMSWAGWREEQFF.

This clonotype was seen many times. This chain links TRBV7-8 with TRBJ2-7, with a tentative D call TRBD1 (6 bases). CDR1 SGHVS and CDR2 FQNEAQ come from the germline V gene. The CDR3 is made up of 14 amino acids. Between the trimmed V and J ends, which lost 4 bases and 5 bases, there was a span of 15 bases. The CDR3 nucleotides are TGTGCCAGCAGCTCTACAGGGCTCGGCCACGAGCAGTACTTC. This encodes CASSSTGLGHEQYF.

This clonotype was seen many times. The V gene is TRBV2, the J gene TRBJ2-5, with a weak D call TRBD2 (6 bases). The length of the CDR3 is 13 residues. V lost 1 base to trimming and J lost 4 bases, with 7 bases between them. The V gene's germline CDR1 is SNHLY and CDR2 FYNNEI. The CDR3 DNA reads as TGTGCCAGCAGTGAAGTGGGGGGAGAGACCCAGTACTTC. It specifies CASSEVGGETQYF.

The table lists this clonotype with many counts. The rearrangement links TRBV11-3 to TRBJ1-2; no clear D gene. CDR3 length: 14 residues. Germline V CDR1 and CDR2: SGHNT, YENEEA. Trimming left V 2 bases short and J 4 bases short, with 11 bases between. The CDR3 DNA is TGTGCCAGCAGCTTACTAGGAGGAGGCTATGGCTACACCTTC. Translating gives CASSLLGGGYGYTF.

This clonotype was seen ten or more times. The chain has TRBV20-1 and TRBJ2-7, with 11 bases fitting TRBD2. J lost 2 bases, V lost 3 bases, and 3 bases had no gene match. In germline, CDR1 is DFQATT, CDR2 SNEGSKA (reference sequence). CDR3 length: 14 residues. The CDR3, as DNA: TGCAGTGCTAGGGATAGCGGGGGGGCCTACGAGCAGTACTTC. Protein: CSARDSGGAYEQYF.

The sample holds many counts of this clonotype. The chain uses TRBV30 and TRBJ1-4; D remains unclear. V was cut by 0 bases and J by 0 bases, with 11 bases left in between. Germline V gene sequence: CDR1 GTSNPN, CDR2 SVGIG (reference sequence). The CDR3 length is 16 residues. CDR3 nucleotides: TGTGCCTGGAGTGTTCGGCACCTTGCAACTAATGAAAAACTGTTTTTT. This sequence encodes CAWSVRHLATNEKLFF.

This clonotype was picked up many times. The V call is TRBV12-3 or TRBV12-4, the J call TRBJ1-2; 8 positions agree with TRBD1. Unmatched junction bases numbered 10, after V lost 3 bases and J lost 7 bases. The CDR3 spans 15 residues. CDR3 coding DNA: TGTGCCAGCAGTTTTCAAGCAGGGGGCGGGGGTGGCTACACCTTC. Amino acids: CASSFQAGGGGGYTF.

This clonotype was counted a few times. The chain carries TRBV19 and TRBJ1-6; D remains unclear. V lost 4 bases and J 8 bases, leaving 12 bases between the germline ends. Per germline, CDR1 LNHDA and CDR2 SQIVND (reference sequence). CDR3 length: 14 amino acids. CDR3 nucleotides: TGTGCCAGTAGTACTCCCGGAGGGTATTCACCCCTCCACTTT. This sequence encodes CASSTPGGYSPLHF.

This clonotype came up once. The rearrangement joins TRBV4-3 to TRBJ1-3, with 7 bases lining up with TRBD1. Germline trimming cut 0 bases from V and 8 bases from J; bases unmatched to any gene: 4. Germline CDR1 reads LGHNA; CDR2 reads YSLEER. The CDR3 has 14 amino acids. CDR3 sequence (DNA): TGCGCCAGCAGCCAAGAACAGGGGCATCACACCATATATTTT. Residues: CASSQEQGHHTIYF.

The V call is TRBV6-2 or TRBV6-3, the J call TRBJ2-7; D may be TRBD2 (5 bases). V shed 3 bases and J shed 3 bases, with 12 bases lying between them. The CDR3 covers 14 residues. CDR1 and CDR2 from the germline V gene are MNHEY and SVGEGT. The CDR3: CASSYRTGDYEQYF. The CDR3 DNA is TGTGCCAGCAGTTATCGGACCGGGGACTACGAGCAGTACTTC.

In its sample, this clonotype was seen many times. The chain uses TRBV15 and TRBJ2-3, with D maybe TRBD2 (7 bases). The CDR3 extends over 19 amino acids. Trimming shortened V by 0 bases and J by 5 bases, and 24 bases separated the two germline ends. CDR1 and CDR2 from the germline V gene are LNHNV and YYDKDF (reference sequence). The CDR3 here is CATSRDRPRKGGAEDTQYF. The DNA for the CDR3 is TGTGCCACCAGCAGAGATCGGCCGAGAAAGGGGGGGGCGGAAGATACGCAGTATTTT.